This T cell receptor beta chain was sequenced for a study of blood T cell repertoires in COVID-19. Study-level background: The origin of the acute and convalescent COVID-19 samples was the United States, Italy and Spain.

Original processing notes: From reference gene primer amplification, estimates of nucleated cell counts were derived. Generated by immunoSEQ multiplex PCR, the TCRdb table keeps only in-frame clones and is missing some. V and J calls plus clone size are reproduced from that table; the DNA served to infer D and trimming. This table holds around 300,000 clones, 75% to 90% found once. The receptor comes from a young woman with active or convalescent COVID-19. The sequenced sample consisted of peripheral blood.

The CDR3 sequence: CASKVNSGASYEQYF. In nucleotides, the CDR3 is TGTGCCAGCAAAGTCAATAGCGGGGCGTCCTACGAGCAGTACTTC. V gene TRBV2 combines with J gene TRBJ2-7, with TRBD2 matching 8 bases. From germline, CDR1 is SNHLY and CDR2 FYNNEI. This CDR3 is built from 15 residues. Trimming took 7 bases from V and 1 from J; bases not matched to a gene: 9. The variable domain in full, completed from reference TRBV2 and TRBJ2-7, reads EPEVTQTPSHQVTQMGQEVILRCVPISNHLYFYWYRQILGQKVEFLVSFYNNEISEKSEIFDDQFSVERPDGSNFTLKIRSTKLEDSAMYFCASKVNSGASYEQYFGPGTRLTVT.